Listed below are T cell receptor beta chains from one sample, sequenced in a study of blood T cell repertoires in COVID-19. TCRdb's table, derived via immunoSEQ multiplex PCR, lists solely in-frame clones and lacks some. This sample has about 480,000 clones, with 70% to 90% found just once. The sample consisted of PBMCs or T cells enriched from blood (not recorded which). These receptor sequences come from a woman in her forties who had recovered from COVID-19. The CDR3 runs from the conserved cysteine through the conserved F or W. The D gene is left open where the match is weak. Clone size is shown for a subset of rows, as once, few, many or a class of expanded clone.

d_gene,abundance,v_gene,j_gene,CDR3nt,CDR3aa
-,-,TRBV29-1,TRBJ2-1,TGCAGCGTTCGGACAGAGTACAATGAGCAGTTCTTC,CSVRTEYNEQFF
-,-,TRBV25-1,TRBJ2-1,TGTGCCAGCAGTGTGGGGGCAGGGTCTGAGCAGTTCTTC,CASSVGAGSEQFF
TRBD2,once,TRBV6-5,TRBJ2-1,TGTGCCAGCAGTTACGGGCCTAGCGGGAGGGCCTGGGAGCAGTTCTTC,CASSYGPSGRAWEQFF
-,-,TRBV5-1,TRBJ1-1,TGCGCCAGCAGCTTGTCGGTGAACACTGAAGCTTTCTTT,CASSLSVNTEAFF
-,-,TRBV11-2,TRBJ1-1,TGTGCCAGCAGCTTAGATCAGGGAGGTACTGAAGCTTTCTTT,CASSLDQGGTEAFF
TRBD1,-,TRBV4-1,TRBJ1-1,TGCGCCAGCAGCCAACCTATAAAGACAGGGTCGAACACTGAAGCTTTCTTT,CASSQPIKTGSNTEAFF
-,-,TRBV7-9,TRBJ1-1,TGTGCCAGCAGCTTAGACCTGGGGCGGATGTCGGGCGCTTTCTTT,CASSLDLGRMSGAFF
-,-,TRBV10-1,TRBJ2-1,TGCGCCAGCAGTGATTCTAGCCGAATGTATGAGCAGTTCTTC,CASSDSSRMYEQFF
-,-,TRBV19,TRBJ2-1,TGTGCCAGTAGTATAGGAGGGCCCCTCAATGAGCAGTTCTTC,CASSIGGPLNEQFF
TRBD2,-,TRBV19,TRBJ2-2,TGTGCCAGTAGTAACCACCATCTAGCGGGGGGGAACACCGGGGAGCTGTTTTTT,CASSNHHLAGGNTGELFF
-,once,TRBV10-2,TRBJ2-1,TGCGCCAGCAGTGCCCCACTAGCCGCCCCACGGGCCTACAATGAGCAGTTCTTC,CASSAPLAAPRAYNEQFF
-,-,TRBV4-1,TRBJ2-1,TGCGCCAGCAGCCAAAAGATTGACTTCTCCTACAATGAGCAGTTCTTC,CASSQKIDFSYNEQFF
-,-,TRBV19,TRBJ1-5,TGTGCCAGTAGCCAAAGGGGCAGCTACGTCAATCAGCCCCAGCATTTT,CASSQRGSYVNQPQHF
-,-,TRBV6-5,TRBJ1-2,TGTGCCAGCAGTTACGCGGGGTTGGGCTATGGCTACACCTTC,CASSYAGLGYGYTF
TRBD1,few,TRBV7-2,TRBJ1-2,TGTGCCAGCAGCTTCGGGACAGGGGATGGCTACACCTTC,CASSFGTGDGYTF
TRBD2,-,TRBV27,TRBJ2-7,TGTGCCAGCAGTCCCTCGAGGGCACTAGCGGATTACGAGCAGTACTTC,CASSPSRALADYEQYF
TRBD2,-,TRBV6-2/TRBV6-3,TRBJ2-3,TGTGCCAGCAGTTACCTAGCGGGAGCCCCAGATACGCAGTATTTT,CASSYLAGAPDTQYF
TRBD2,-,TRBV4-3,TRBJ2-1,TGCGCCAGCAGCCAAGATTCGCCGGCACTAGCGGAGGGCAATGAGCAGTTCTTC,CASSQDSPALAEGNEQFF
TRBD1,-,TRBV27,TRBJ1-4,TGTGCCAGCAGTCCCATTGACAGGGGACCAACTAATGAAAAACTGTTTTTT,CASSPIDRGPTNEKLFF
-,few,TRBV5-4,TRBJ1-5,TGTGCCAGCAGCTTGGATCAGGGTTTTGAGCCCCAGCATTTT,CASSLDQGFEPQHF
-,-,TRBV19,TRBJ2-7,TGTGCCAGTAGTTTTGGAGGGCCAATTTACGAGCAGTACTTC,CASSFGGPIYEQYF
TRBD1,-,TRBV7-2,TRBJ1-2,TGTGCCAGCAGGGACAGGTACAACTATGGCTACACCTTC,CASRDRYNYGYTF
TRBD1,-,TRBV24-1,TRBJ2-7,TGTGCCACCAGTGTCGGTTCAGGGGGCTACGAGCAGTACTTC,CATSVGSGGYEQYF
TRBD2,once,TRBV5-1,TRBJ2-5,TGCGCCAGCAGCTTGGGTGGTAGCGGGAGAGTTGTAGAGACCCAGTACTTC,CASSLGGSGRVVETQYF
TRBD1,once,TRBV5-1,TRBJ1-1,TGCGCCAGCAGCTCAGGGGGCACTGAAGCTTTCTTT,CASSSGGTEAFF
-,few,TRBV6-2/TRBV6-3,TRBJ2-3,TGTGCCAGCAGTTACGAGGCCCGCACAGATACGCAGTATTTT,CASSYEARTDTQYF
-,-,TRBV27,TRBJ1-2,TGTGCCAGCAGCTCCCCACAGGGCCTTGGTAACTATGGCTACACCTTC,CASSSPQGLGNYGYTF
-,-,TRBV7-9,TRBJ1-2,TGTGCCAGCAGCGTGACTCCGGGTGGCTACACCTTC,CASSVTPGGYTF
-,-,TRBV12-5,TRBJ1-3,TGTGCTAGTGGTTCCCCGCAGGAACTTGGAAACACCATATATTTT,CASGSPQELGNTIYF
-,-,TRBV7-9,TRBJ1-4,TGTGCCAGCAGCTCCGAGTTAGAGCTGTTTTTT,CASSSELELFF
-,-,TRBV18,TRBJ1-3,TGTGCCAGCTCACCACCTTCCGGCAGGGGAAACACCATATATTTT,CASSPPSGRGNTIYF
-,-,TRBV2,TRBJ1-2,TGTGCCAGTTCACAGGGTATTCGTAACTATGGCTACACCTTC,CASSQGIRNYGYTF
TRBD1,-,TRBV25-1,TRBJ1-3,TGTGCCAGCAGGACAGGGAGCTCTGGAAACACCATATATTTT,CASRTGSSGNTIYF
TRBD2,-,TRBV20-1,TRBJ2-1,TGCAGTGCTAGTCCTCTAGCGGGAGACGCTGAGCAGTTCTTC,CSASPLAGDAEQFF
-,-,TRBV4-3,TRBJ1-2,TGCGCCAGCAGCCTCGACGGGGGAAGTGGCTACACCTTC,CASSLDGGSGYTF
TRBD2,-,TRBV30,TRBJ2-5,TGTGCCTGGAGTGTAGCGGGAGACCAAGAGACCCAGTACTTC,CAWSVAGDQETQYF
-,-,TRBV3-1/TRBV3-2,TRBJ1-2,TGTGCCAGCAGCCAGGGGGACTTCCGAACGGGCTACACCTTC,CASSQGDFRTGYTF
TRBD2,few,TRBV27,TRBJ2-5,TGTGCCAGCAGTTTAAGGGAGGGCGGCCTACAAGAGACCCAGTACTTC,CASSLREGGLQETQYF
-,-,TRBV20-1,TRBJ2-3,TGCAGTGCTAGTGCAGACAGGACCCCAGATACGCAGTATTTT,CSASADRTPDTQYF
TRBD1,-,TRBV29-1,TRBJ2-7,TGCAGCGTAGGGACAGGGGCCCGCGAGCAGTACTTC,CSVGTGAREQYF
TRBD1,-,TRBV5-6,TRBJ2-6,TGTGCCAGCAGCTTGTCACCGGGACAGGGGATTTCTGGGGCCAACGTCCTGACTTTC,CASSLSPGQGISGANVLTF
TRBD2,-,TRBV18,TRBJ2-7,TGTGCCAGCTCCTCGGGGGGTGGATACGAGCAGTACTTC,CASSSGGGYEQYF